This section outlines one T cell receptor (beta chain) sequence together with its context. This entry comes from a study of blood T cell repertoires in COVID-19. Overall study context: Samples of COVID-19 (acute and convalescent) were obtained from the United States, Italy and Spain. PBMCs, B-cell-depleted T cells, or T cells provided the cDNA or gDNA that made up the material.

Trimming removed 1 base from V and 3 bases from J; junction bases left unmatched: 11. The CDR3 loop spans 18 amino acids. CDR1 and CDR2 from the germline V gene are SGHRS and YFSETQ. In the study's own analysis: Estimates of nucleated cell counts were drawn from the amplification of reference gene primers. Using immunoSEQ multiplex PCR, the repertoire was profiled, and TCRdb retains in-frame clones only, with some absent. That table is the source of V, J and clone size, and D and trimming were worked out from the DNA. The table records 150,000 or so clones, around 80% of them present only once. The rearrangement uses TRBV5-1 and TRBJ2-3; 10 nucleotides align to TRBD2. The receptor was isolated from a man in his sixties with active or convalescent COVID-19. Sequences were obtained from peripheral blood. The CDR3 nucleotides are TGCGCCAGCAGCTTGTATCCTAGCGGGAGAATTAGAACAGATACGCAGTATTTT. Translated, it gives CASSLYPSGRIRTDTQYF. The full variable domain, with the rest looked up from reference TRBV5-1 and TRBJ2-3, is KAGVTQTPRYLIKTRGQQVTLSCSPISGHRSVSWYQQTPGQGLQFLFEYFSETQRNKGNFPGRFSGRQFSNSRSEMNVSTLELGDSALYLCASSLYPSGRIRTDTQYFGPGTRLTVL.